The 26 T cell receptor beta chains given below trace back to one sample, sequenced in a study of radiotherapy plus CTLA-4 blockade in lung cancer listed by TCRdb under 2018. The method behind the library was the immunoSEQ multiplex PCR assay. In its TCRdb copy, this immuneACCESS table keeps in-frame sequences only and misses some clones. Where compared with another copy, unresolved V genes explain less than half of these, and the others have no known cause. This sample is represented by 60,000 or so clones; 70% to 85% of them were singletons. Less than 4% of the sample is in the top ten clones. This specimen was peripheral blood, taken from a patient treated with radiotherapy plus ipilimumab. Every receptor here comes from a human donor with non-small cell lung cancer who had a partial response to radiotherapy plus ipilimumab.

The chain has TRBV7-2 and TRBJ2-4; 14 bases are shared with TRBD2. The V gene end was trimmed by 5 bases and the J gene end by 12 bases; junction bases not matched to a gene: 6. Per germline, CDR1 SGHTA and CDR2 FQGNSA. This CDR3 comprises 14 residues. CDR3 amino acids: CASSRLAGGVDQYF. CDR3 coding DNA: TGTGCCAGCAGCCGACTAGCGGGGGGGGTAGATCAGTACTTC.

CDR3 loop: CASSYAGGQETQYF. Here the CDR3 DNA reads TGTGCCAGCAGTTACGCAGGGGGCCAAGAGACCCAGTACTTC. The chain joins TRBV6-5 to TRBJ2-5; 7 bases are shared with TRBD1. The CDR3 runs 14 residues. With V trimmed by 2 bases and J by 1 base, 1 base remained unmatched. Per the germline V gene, CDR1 is MNHEY and CDR2 is SVGAGI.

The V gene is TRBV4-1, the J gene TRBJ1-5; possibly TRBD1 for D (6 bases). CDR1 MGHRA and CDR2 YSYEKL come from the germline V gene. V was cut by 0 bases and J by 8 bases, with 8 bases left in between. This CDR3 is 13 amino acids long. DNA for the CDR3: TGCGCCAGCAGCCAAGACGAGGGGGAGCCCCAGCATTTT. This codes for CASSQDEGEPQHF.

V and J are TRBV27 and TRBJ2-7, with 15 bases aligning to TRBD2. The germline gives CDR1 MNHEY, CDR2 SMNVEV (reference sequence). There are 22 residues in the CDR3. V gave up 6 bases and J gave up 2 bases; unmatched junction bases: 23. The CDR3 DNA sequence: TGTGCCAGCAGCCCATTTCGGCCGCCGGGACGGGGACTAGCGGGGGGCCCCTACGAGCAGTACTTC. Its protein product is CASSPFRPPGRGLAGGPYEQYF.

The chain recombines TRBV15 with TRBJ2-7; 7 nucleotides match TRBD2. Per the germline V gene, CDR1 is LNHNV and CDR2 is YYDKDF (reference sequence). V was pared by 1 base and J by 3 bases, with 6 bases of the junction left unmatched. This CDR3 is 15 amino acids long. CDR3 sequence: CATSRGVGEGYEQYF. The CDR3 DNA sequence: TGTGCCACCAGCAGAGGTGTAGGGGAGGGCTACGAGCAGTACTTC.

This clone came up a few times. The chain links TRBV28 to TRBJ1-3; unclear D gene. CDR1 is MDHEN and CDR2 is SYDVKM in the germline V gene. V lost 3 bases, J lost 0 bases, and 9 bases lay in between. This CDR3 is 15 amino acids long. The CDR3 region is CASSLGISSGNTIYF. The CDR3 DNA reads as TGTGCCAGCAGTTTGGGCATTAGCTCTGGAAACACCATATATTTT.

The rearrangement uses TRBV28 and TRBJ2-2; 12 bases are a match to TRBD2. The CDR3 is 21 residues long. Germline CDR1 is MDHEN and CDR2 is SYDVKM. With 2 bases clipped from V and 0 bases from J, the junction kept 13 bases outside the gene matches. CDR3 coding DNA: TGTGCCAGCAGTTTAGGGGATTGGGGACTAGCGGGTCCTCCGAACACCGGGGAGCTGTTTTTT. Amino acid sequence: CASSLGDWGLAGPPNTGELFF. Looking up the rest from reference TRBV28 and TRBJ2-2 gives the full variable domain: DVKVTQSSRYLVKRTGEKVFLECVQDMDHENMFWYRQDPGLGLRLIYFSYDVKMKEKGDIPEGYSVSREKKERFSLILESASTNQTSMYLCASSLGDWGLAGPPNTGELFFGEGSRLTVL.

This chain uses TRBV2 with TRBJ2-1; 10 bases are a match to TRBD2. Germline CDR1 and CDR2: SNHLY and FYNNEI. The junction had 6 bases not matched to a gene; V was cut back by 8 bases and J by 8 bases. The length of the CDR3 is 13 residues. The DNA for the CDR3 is TGTGCCAGCCGAGCGGGGGGGCGGTATGAGCAGTTCTTC. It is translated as CASRAGGRYEQFF. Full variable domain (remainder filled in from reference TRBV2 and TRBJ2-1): EPEVTQTPSHQVTQMGQEVILRCVPISNHLYFYWYRQILGQKVEFLVSFYNNEISEKSEIFDDQFSVERPDGSNFTLKIRSTKLEDSAMYFCASRAGGRYEQFFGPGTRLTVL.

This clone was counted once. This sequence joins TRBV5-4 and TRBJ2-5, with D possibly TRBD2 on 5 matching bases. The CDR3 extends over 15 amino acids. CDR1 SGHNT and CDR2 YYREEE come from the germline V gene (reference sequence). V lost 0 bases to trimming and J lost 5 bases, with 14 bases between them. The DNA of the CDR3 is TGTGCCAGCAGCTTGGGAGGGCTTAGGAGGGAGACCCAGTACTTC. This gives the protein CASSLGGLRRETQYF.

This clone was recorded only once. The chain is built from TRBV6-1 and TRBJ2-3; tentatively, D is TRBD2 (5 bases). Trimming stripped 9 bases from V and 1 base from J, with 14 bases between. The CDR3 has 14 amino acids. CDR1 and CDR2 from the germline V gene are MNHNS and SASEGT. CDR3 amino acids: CASVVGERTDTQYF. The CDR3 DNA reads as TGTGCCAGTGTGGTCGGGGAGCGCACAGATACGCAGTATTTT.

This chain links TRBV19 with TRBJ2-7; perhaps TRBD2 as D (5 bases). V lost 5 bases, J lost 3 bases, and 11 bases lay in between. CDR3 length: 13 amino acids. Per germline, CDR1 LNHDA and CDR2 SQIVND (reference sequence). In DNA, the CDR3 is TGTGCCAGTAGTCCTGGACTGGGCTACGAGCAGTACTTC. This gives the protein CASSPGLGYEQYF.

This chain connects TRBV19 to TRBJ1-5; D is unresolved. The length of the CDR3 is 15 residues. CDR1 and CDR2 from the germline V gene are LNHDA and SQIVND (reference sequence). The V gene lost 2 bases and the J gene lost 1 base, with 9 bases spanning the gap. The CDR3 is CASSISGESNQPQHF. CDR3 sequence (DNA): TGTGCCAGTAGTATATCCGGAGAGAGCAATCAGCCCCAGCATTTT. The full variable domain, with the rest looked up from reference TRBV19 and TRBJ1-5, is DGGITQSPKYLFRKEGQNVTLSCEQNLNHDAMYWYRQDPGQGLRLIYYSQIVNDFQKGDIAEGYSVSREKKESFPLTVTSAQKNPTAFYLCASSISGESNQPQHFGDGTRLSIL.

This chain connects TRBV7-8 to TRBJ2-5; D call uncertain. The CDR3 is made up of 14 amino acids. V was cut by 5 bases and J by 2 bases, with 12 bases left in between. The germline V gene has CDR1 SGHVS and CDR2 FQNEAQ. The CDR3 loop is CASSSSVLQETQYF. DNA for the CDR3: TGTGCCAGCAGCAGCTCGGTCTTGCAAGAGACCCAGTACTTC. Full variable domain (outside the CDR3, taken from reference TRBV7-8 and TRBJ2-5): GAGVSQSPRYKVAKRGQDVALRCDPISGHVSLFWYQQALGQGPEFLTYFQNEAQLDKSGLPSDRFFAERPEGSVSTLKIQRTQQEDSAVYLCASSSSVLQETQYFGPGTRLLVL.

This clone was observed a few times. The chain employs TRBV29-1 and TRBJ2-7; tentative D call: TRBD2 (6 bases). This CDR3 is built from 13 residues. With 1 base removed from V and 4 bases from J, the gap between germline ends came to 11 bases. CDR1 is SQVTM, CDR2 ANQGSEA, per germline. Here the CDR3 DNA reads TGCAGCGTTGAAGGGGGGGTACAGTACGAGCAGTACTTC. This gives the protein CSVEGGVQYEQYF.

In nucleotides, the CDR3 is TGCGCCAGCAGCCAAGGAGTACAGACGAACACTGAAGCTTTCTTT. It yields the protein CASSQGVQTNTEAFF. V and J are TRBV4-1 and TRBJ1-1, with D unresolved. Germline V lookup: CDR1 MGHRA, CDR2 YSYEKL. Trimming shortened V by 1 base and J by 1 base, and 10 bases separated the two germline ends. The CDR3 has 15 residues.

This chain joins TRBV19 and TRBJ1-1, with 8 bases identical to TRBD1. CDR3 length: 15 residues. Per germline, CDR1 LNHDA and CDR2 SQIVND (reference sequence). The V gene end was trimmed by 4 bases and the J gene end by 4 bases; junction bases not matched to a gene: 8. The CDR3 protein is CASSTQGARGTEAFF. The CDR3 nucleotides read TGTGCCAGTAGTACTCAGGGGGCTAGGGGCACTGAAGCTTTCTTT.

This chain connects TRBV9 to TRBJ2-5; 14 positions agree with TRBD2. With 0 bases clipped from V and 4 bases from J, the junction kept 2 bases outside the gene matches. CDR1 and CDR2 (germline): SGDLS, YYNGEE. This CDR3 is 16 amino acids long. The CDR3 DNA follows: TGTGCCAGCAGCGTAGGAGGGACTAGCGGGGGAGAGACCCAGTACTTC. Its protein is CASSVGGTSGGETQYF.

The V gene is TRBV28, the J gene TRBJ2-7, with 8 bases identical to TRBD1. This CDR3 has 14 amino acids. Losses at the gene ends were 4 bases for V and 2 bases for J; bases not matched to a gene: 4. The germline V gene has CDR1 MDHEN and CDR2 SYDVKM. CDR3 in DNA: TGTGCCAGCAGTTCGACAGGGGCAACCTACGAGCAGTACTTC. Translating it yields CASSSTGATYEQYF.

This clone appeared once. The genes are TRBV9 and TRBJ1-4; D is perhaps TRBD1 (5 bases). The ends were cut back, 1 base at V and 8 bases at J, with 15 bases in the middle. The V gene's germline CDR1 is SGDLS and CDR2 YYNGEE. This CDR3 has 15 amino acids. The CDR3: CASSVTGWVEEKLFF. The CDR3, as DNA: TGTGCCAGCAGCGTAACAGGCTGGGTTGAGGAAAAACTGTTTTTT.

The chain's CDR3 is CASSPGTSQYNEQFF. The CDR3 coding sequence is TGTGCCAGCAGCCCCGGGACTAGCCAATACAATGAGCAGTTCTTC. The chain combines TRBV5-5 with TRBJ2-1, with TRBD2 matching over 9 bases. V was pared by 4 bases and J by 4 bases, with 6 bases of the junction left unmatched. This CDR3 is 15 amino acids long. Germline CDR1 SGHKS, CDR2 YYEKEE (reference sequence).

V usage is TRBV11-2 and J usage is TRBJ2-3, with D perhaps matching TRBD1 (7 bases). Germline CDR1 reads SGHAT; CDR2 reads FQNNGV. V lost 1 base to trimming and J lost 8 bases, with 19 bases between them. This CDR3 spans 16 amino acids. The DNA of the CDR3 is TGTGCCAGCAGCTTAGTAGTGAGGAGGGGGCTGGGTACGCAGTATTTT. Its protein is CASSLVVRRGLGTQYF.

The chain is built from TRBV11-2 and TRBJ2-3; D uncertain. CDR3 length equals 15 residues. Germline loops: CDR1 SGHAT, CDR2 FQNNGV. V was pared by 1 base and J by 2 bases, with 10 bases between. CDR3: CASSLGAPSTDTQYF. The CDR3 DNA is TGTGCCAGCAGCTTAGGGGCACCATCCACAGATACGCAGTATTTT.

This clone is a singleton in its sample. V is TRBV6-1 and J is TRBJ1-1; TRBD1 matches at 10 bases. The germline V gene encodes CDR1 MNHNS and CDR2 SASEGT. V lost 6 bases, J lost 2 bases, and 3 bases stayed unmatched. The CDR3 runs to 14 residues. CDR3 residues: CASRGTGVNTEAFF. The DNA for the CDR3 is TGTGCCAGCAGGGGGACAGGGGTAAACACTGAAGCTTTCTTT.

The CDR3 protein is CASSVVGTDSGNTIYF. The CDR3 DNA reads as TGTGCCAGCAGCGTAGTCGGGACAGACTCTGGAAACACCATATATTTT. The rearrangement joins TRBV9 to TRBJ1-3; 7 bases align to TRBD1. Germline V gene lookup returns CDR1 SGDLS and CDR2 YYNGEE. Trimming removed 0 bases from V and 0 bases from J; junction bases left unmatched: 3. This CDR3 is 16 amino acids long.

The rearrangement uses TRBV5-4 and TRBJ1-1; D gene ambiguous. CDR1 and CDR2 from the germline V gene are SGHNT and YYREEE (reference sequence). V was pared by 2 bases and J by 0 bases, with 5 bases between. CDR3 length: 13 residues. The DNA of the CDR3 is TGTGCCAGCAGCTTAACAGTGAACACTGAAGCTTTCTTT. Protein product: CASSLTVNTEAFF.

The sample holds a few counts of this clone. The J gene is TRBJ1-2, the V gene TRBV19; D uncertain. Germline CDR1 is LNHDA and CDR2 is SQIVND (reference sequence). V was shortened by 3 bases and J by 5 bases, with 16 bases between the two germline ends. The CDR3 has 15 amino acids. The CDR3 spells CASSIPLGREYGYTF. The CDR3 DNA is TGTGCCAGTAGTATCCCCCTAGGCCGGGAATATGGCTACACCTTC.